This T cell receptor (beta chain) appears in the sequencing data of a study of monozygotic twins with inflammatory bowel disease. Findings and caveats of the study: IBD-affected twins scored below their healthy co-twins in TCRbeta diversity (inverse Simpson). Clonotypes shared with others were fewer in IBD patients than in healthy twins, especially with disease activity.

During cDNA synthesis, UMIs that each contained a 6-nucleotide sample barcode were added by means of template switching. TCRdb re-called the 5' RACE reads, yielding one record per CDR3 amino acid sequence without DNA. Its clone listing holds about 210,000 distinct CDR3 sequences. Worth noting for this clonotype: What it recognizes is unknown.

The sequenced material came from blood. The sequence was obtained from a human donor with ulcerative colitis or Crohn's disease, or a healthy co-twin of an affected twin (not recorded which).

CDR3 amino acids: CSAPSGTGGSFIQYF. V and J are TRBV20-1 and TRBJ2-4; absent DNA, TCRdb's TRBD1 call cannot be checked. The CDR3 covers 15 residues. CDR1 and CDR2 from the germline V gene are DFQATT and SNEGSKA (reference sequence).